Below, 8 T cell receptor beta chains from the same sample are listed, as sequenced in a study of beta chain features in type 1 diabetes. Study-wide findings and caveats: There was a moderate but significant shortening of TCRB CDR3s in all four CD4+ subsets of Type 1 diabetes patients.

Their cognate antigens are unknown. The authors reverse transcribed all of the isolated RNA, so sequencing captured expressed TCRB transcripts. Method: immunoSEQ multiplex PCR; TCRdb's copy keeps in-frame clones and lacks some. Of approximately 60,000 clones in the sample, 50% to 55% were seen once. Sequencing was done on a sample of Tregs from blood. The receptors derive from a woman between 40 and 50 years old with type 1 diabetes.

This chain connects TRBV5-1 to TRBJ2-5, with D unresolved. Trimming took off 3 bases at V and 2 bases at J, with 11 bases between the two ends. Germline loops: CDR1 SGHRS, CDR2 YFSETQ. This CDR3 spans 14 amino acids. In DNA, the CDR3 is TGCGCCAGCAGCTCCGCAGGATCACAAGAGACCCAGTACTTC. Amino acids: CASSSAGSQETQYF.

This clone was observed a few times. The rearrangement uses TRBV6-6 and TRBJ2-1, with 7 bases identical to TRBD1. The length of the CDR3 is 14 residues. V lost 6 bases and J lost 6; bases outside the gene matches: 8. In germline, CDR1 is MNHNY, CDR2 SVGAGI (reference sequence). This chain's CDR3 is CASRSLGQSNEQFF. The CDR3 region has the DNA TGTGCCAGCAGATCACTGGGACAGTCCAATGAGCAGTTCTTC.

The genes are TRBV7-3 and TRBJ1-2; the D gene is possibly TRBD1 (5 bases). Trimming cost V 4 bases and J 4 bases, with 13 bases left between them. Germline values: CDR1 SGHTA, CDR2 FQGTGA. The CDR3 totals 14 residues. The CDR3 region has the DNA TGTGCCAGCAGCTCTGGCGGGGCATCCTATGGCTACACCTTC. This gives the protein CASSSGGASYGYTF.

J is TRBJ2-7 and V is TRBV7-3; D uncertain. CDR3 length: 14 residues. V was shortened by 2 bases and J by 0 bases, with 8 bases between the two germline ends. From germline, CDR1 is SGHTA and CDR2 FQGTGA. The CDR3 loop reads CASSLVAASYEQYF. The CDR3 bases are TGTGCCAGCAGCTTAGTGGCGGCCTCCTACGAGCAGTACTTC.

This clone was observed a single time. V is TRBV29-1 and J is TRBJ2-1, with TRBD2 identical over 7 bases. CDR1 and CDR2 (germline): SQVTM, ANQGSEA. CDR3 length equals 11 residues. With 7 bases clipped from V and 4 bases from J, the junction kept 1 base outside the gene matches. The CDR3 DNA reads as TGCAGCGGGACTAGTTACAATGAGCAGTTCTTC. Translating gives CSGTSYNEQFF.

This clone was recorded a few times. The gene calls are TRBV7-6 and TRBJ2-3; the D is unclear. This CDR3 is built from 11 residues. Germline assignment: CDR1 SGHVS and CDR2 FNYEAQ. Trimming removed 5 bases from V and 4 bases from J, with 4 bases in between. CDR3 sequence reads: CASSHADTQYF. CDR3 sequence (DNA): TGTGCCAGCAGCCATGCAGATACGCAGTATTTT.

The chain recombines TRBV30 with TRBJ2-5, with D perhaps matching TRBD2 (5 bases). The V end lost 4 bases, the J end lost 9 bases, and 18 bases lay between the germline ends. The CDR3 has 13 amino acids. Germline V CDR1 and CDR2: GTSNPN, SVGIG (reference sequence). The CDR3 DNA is TGTGCCTGGACAGGAAGGGCGGGTGAGGCCCAGTACTTC. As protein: CAWTGRAGEAQYF.

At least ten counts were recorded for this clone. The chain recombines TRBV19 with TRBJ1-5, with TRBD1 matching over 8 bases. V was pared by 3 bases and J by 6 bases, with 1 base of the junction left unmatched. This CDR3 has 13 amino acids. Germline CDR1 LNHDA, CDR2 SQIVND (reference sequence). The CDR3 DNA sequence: TGTGCCAGTAGTATGGACAGGGCTCAGCCCCAGCATTTT. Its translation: CASSMDRAQPQHF.